The 10 T cell receptor beta chains below were found in one sample sequenced in a study of blood T cell repertoires in COVID-19. Assay used: immunoSEQ multiplex PCR; TCRdb lists only in-frame clones, some missing. This table holds 210,000 or so clones, about 88% found once. What was sequenced was peripheral blood. These receptors were collected from a middle-aged woman who had recovered from COVID-19.

The chain has TRBV11-2 and TRBJ2-5; TRBD2 matches 9 bases. V gave up 5 bases and J gave up 4 bases; unmatched junction bases: 14. CDR1 SGHAT and CDR2 FQNNGV come from the germline V gene. The CDR3 spans 17 residues. The CDR3 loop reads CASSLVIAGAVTETQYF. The CDR3 DNA reads TGTGCCAGCAGCCTAGTAATAGCGGGAGCTGTGACAGAGACCCAGTACTTC.

This chain uses TRBV2 with TRBJ1-2, with unresolved D. V lost 2 bases, J lost 8 bases, and 12 bases lay in between. The CDR3 has 13 amino acids. Looked up from germline, CDR1 is SNHLY and CDR2 is FYNNEI. The CDR3 DNA is TGTGCCAGCAGTGAAATGGGCAGCCGCGGCTACACCTTC. Protein product: CASSEMGSRGYTF.

In regard to this clone: This specimen includes other DNA sequences encoding the same CDR3. V gene TRBV9 combines with J gene TRBJ2-3; 9 nucleotides line up with TRBD2. V trimming: 0 bases; J trimming: 2 bases; junction bases outside the gene matches: 1. This CDR3 contains 15 residues. Germline CDR1 and CDR2: SGDLS and YYNGEE. The CDR3 coding sequence is TGTGCCAGCAGCGTAGGACTAGCGGACACAGATACGCAGTATTTT. It yields the protein CASSVGLADTDTQYF.

The chain has TRBV2 and TRBJ1-1, with D perhaps TRBD1 (5 bases). CDR3 size: 11 residues. Per germline, CDR1 SNHLY and CDR2 FYNNEI. The V end lost 8 bases, the J end lost 6 bases, and 10 bases lay between the germline ends. CDR3 coding DNA: TGTGCCAGCGGGGGGATGTCTGAAGCTTTCTTT. Amino acids: CASGGMSEAFF.

This clone was found once. The chain joins TRBV15 to TRBJ2-5; 7 nucleotides align to TRBD2. CDR3 length: 16 amino acids. After removal of 2 bases from V and 5 bases from J, the junction contained 11 bases not matched to a gene. CDR1 and CDR2 (germline): LNHNV, YYDKDF (reference sequence). This CDR3 reads CATSRYSGGAGETQYF. Written as DNA, the CDR3 is TGTGCCACCAGCAGATATTCGGGAGGCGCGGGGGAGACCCAGTACTTC. Variable domain in full (rest from reference TRBV15 and TRBJ2-5): DAMVIQNPRYQVTQFGKPVTLSCSQTLNHNVMYWYQQKSSQAPKLLFHYYDKDFNNEADTPDNFQSRRPNTSFCFLDIRSPGLGDTAMYLCATSRYSGGAGETQYFGPGTRLLVL.

This CDR3 reads CASSYVSSGNTIYF. DNA of the CDR3: TGTGCCAGCAGTTACGTGAGCTCTGGAAACACCATATATTTT. The chain recombines TRBV6-5 with TRBJ1-3, with unresolved D. The CDR3 consists of 14 residues. Germline V CDR1 and CDR2: MNHEY, SVGAGI. V was cut by 2 bases and J by 0 bases, with 5 bases left in between.

V usage is TRBV15 and J usage is TRBJ1-5; D ambiguous. The CDR3 has 15 amino acids. V gave up 2 bases and J gave up 0 bases, with 8 bases separating them. Germline CDR1 is LNHNV and CDR2 is YYDKDF (reference sequence). CDR3 in DNA: TGTGCCACCAGCAGACTCCGGGATAGCAATCAGCCCCAGCATTTT. This encodes CATSRLRDSNQPQHF.

The chain joins TRBV7-9 to TRBJ1-4, with a possible D match to TRBD1 (5 bases). The V gene lost 7 bases and the J gene lost 4 bases, with 16 bases spanning the gap. Per germline, CDR1 SEHNR and CDR2 FQNEAQ (reference sequence). The CDR3 totals 15 residues. CDR3 sequence: CASIRPQAINEKLFF. The CDR3 DNA follows: TGTGCCAGCATCAGGCCACAGGCGATTAATGAAAAACTGTTTTTT. Drawing the rest from reference TRBV7-9 and TRBJ1-4, the complete variable domain is DTGVSQNPRHKITKRGQNVTFRCDPISEHNRLYWYRQTLGQGPEFLTYFQNEAQLEKSRLLSDRFSAERPKGSFSTLEIQRTEQGDSAMYLCASIRPQAINEKLFFGSGTQLSVL.

The V and J genes are TRBV5-6 and TRBJ2-7, with TRBD2 identical over 11 bases. The CDR3 is made up of 15 amino acids. J gave up 3 bases and V 5 bases, and 7 bases lay outside the gene matches. The germline CDR1 and CDR2 sequences are SGHDT and YYEEEE. The DNA of the CDR3 is TGTGCCAGCAGTTACGGGACTAGCGGAGTCTACGAGCAGTACTTC. It yields the protein CASSYGTSGVYEQYF.

The rearrangement links TRBV10-3 to TRBJ2-1, with TRBD2 matching 14 bases. The V and J ends lost 3 bases and 10 bases, in that order; junction bases with no gene match: 5. CDR3 length: 15 residues. The germline CDR1 and CDR2 sequences are ENHRY and SYGVKD. The CDR3 nucleotides read TGTGCCATCAGTGACGGACTAGCGGGAGGAAGGGAGCAGTTCTTC. As protein: CAISDGLAGGREQFF.